This T cell receptor (beta chain) came from a study of blood T cell repertoires in COVID-19. Study-wide background: The United States, Italy and Spain provided the acute and convalescent COVID-19 samples. PBMCs, B-cell-depleted T cells, or T cells provided the cDNA or gDNA that made up the material.

Original analysis: Quantification of nucleated cells was approximated via reference gene primer amplification. Method: immunoSEQ multiplex PCR; TCRdb's copy keeps in-frame clones and lacks some. V and J calls plus clone size are reproduced from that table; the DNA served to infer D and trimming. Counted here are some 120,000 clones, more than 65% occurring once; the ten biggest clones make up 2.2%. The germline V gene encodes CDR1 SGHDT and CDR2 YYEEEE. This CDR3 has 14 amino acids. Trimming removed 3 bases at V and 2 bases at J, with 12 bases between. The chain couples TRBV5-6 to TRBJ2-7, with D uncertain. The receptor comes from a woman in her 70s with acute or convalescent COVID-19. Sequenced: peripheral blood. CDR3 sequence reads: CASSSGRETYEQYF. CDR3 coding DNA: TGTGCCAGCAGCTCAGGCAGAGAAACCTACGAGCAGTACTTC.